This TCR beta chain was documented in a study of neoadjuvant nivolumab and ipilimumab in lung cancer. About this clone: Antigen unknown.

Points from the study as a whole: Compared with tumor-adjacent uninvolved lung, resected tumors showed greater richness and clonality. Only two of four nivolumab-treated tumors gained richness and clonality by surgery.

Data came from immunoSEQ multiplex PCR; TCRdb stores just in-frame clones and leaves some out. The table shows 25,000 to 35,000 clones, with about 92% occurring only once. V lost 5 bases and J 1 base, leaving 8 bases between the germline ends. Germline values: CDR1 SGHTA, CDR2 FQGNSA. The CDR3 contains 13 residues. The chain links TRBV7-2 to TRBJ2-5; D remains unclear. Sequencing used peripheral blood, obtained after neoadjuvant nivolumab, alone or with ipilimumab, at or shortly before surgery. The receptor comes from an adult with non-small cell lung cancer. The CDR3 spells CASSTLSQETQYF. The CDR3, as DNA: TGTGCCAGCAGCACACTAAGCCAAGAGACCCAGTACTTC.